What follows are 27 T cell receptor beta chains derived from one specimen sequenced in a study of blood T cell repertoires in COVID-19. The protocol was immunoSEQ multiplex PCR, while the TCRdb copy is restricted to in-frame clones and leaves out a portion. The sample contains hundreds of thousands of clones, approximately 90% of which appear only once. Sequencing input: PBMCs or T cells enriched from blood (not recorded which). These receptors were taken from a woman in her sixties who had recovered from COVID-19.

The V gene is TRBV29-1, the J gene TRBJ1-1; D is undetermined. Trimming removed 7 bases at V and 6 bases at J, with 15 bases between. The CDR3 is 12 residues long. CDR1 and CDR2 from the germline V gene are SQVTM and ANQGSEA. CDR3 DNA sequence: TGCAGCGCTGTCAGAGACATGGCTGAAGCTTTCTTT. Amino acids: CSAVRDMAEAFF.

The V call is TRBV6-5, the J call TRBJ1-2; 11 bases are shared with TRBD1. CDR3 length: 15 amino acids. V lost 6 bases to trimming and J lost 4 bases; unmatched junction nucleotides: 7. Germline CDR1 reads MNHEY; CDR2 reads SVGAGI. The CDR3 DNA is TGTGCCAGCAGCGAGGACAGGGGGCCTCTCTATGGCTACACCTTC. Residues: CASSEDRGPLYGYTF.

The CDR3 is CASSPTGGNTIYF. The CDR3, as DNA: TGTGCCAGCAGTCCAACAGGGGGAAACACCATATATTTT. This chain links TRBV27 with TRBJ1-3, with D perhaps matching TRBD1 (6 bases). The CDR3 sequence is 13 residues long. Germline values: CDR1 MNHEY, CDR2 SMNVEV (reference sequence). Between the trimmed V and J ends, which lost 5 bases and 4 bases, there was a span of 9 bases.

The CDR3 nucleotides read TGTGCCACCCTAAAACCGGGACAGAACACAGATACGCAGTATTTT. Translated: CATLKPGQNTDTQYF. The chain combines TRBV10-3 with TRBJ2-3, with 7 bases fitting TRBD1. The V gene end was trimmed by 10 bases and the J gene end by 2 bases; junction bases not matched to a gene: 12. This CDR3 is 15 amino acids long. CDR1 ENHRY and CDR2 SYGVKD come from the germline V gene.

This chain connects TRBV6-5 to TRBJ1-2, with 7 positions matching TRBD1. CDR1 is MNHEY, CDR2 SVGAGI, per germline. This CDR3 contains 15 residues. V lost 2 bases to trimming and J lost 1 base; unmatched junction nucleotides: 4. The CDR3 DNA reads as TGTGCCAGCAGTTACCTCGGGACAGTTAACTATGGCTACACCTTC. This translates into CASSYLGTVNYGYTF.

The V call is TRBV12-5, the J call TRBJ1-5; D may be TRBD1 (5 bases). This CDR3 spans 14 amino acids. Germline V gene data show CDR1 as LGHNT and CDR2 as FRNRAP. Trimming pared 1 base from V and 5 bases from J, leaving 9 bases between. This CDR3 reads CASGLGSRDQPQHF. The CDR3, as DNA: TGTGCTAGTGGTTTGGGTTCCAGGGATCAGCCCCAGCATTTT.

This sequence joins TRBV19 and TRBJ2-2; D is unresolved. V lost 9 bases, J lost 1 base, and 6 bases lay in between. CDR1 and CDR2 (germline): LNHDA, SQIVND (reference sequence). CDR3 length: 12 residues. CDR3 DNA: TGTGCCAGGGCAGGGAACACCGGGGAGCTGTTTTTT. It codes for CARAGNTGELFF. Together with reference TRBV19 and TRBJ2-2, the CDR3 gives the full variable domain: DGGITQSPKYLFRKEGQNVTLSCEQNLNHDAMYWYRQDPGQGLRLIYYSQIVNDFQKGDIAEGYSVSREKKESFPLTVTSAQKNPTAFYLCARAGNTGELFFGEGSRLTVL.

V usage is TRBV29-1 and J usage is TRBJ2-1; D might be TRBD2 (6 bases). Deletions cut 2 bases from V and 0 bases from J, with 11 bases between. From germline, CDR1 is SQVTM and CDR2 ANQGSEA. The CDR3 has 15 residues. The CDR3 region is CSVEKSGPSYNEQFF. CDR3 DNA sequence: TGCAGCGTTGAAAAGAGCGGGCCCTCCTACAATGAGCAGTTCTTC.

The chain has TRBV29-1 and TRBJ1-4; D perhaps matches TRBD1 (6 bases). V lost 6 bases and J lost 5, with 13 bases in between. This CDR3 has 13 amino acids. Germline lookup yields CDR1 SQVTM and CDR2 ANQGSEA. In DNA, the CDR3 is TGCAGCGTGGCTGTTGGGACAAATGAAAAACTGTTTTTT. Protein sequence: CSVAVGTNEKLFF.

The chain recombines TRBV4-2 with TRBJ2-5, with D unresolved. CDR1 is LGHNA and CDR2 is YNFKEQ in the germline V gene. Trimming shortened V by 1 base and J by 4 bases, and 13 bases separated the two germline ends. The CDR3 runs to 15 residues. The CDR3 loop reads CASSQALGSRETQYF. The CDR3 DNA reads TGTGCCAGCAGCCAAGCCCTGGGTAGCCGAGAGACCCAGTACTTC.

The rearrangement uses TRBV5-1 and TRBJ1-1; D gene uncertain. Germline-derived CDR1 and CDR2 are SGHRS and YFSETQ. CDR3 length equals 14 residues. The V gene lost 3 bases and the J gene lost 1 base, with 10 bases spanning the gap. The CDR3 protein is CASSWEGWNTEAFF. The DNA of the CDR3 is TGCGCCAGCAGCTGGGAGGGTTGGAACACTGAAGCTTTCTTT.

V and J are TRBV7-8 and TRBJ2-1; 8 bases line up with TRBD2. Germline values: CDR1 SGHVS, CDR2 FQNEAQ. V lost 9 bases and J lost 4; bases outside the gene matches: 8. The CDR3 spans 14 residues. The CDR3 region is CASNRGGWYNEQFF. The DNA of the CDR3 is TGTGCCAGTAACCGGGGGGGTTGGTACAATGAGCAGTTCTTC.

This sequence joins TRBV10-3 and TRBJ1-5; D remains unclear. Germline lookup yields CDR1 ENHRY and CDR2 SYGVKD. This CDR3 is built from 15 residues. Trimming took 1 base from V and 1 from J, leaving 8 bases between them. The CDR3 DNA follows: TGTGCCATCAGTGAGTTTGGGAGAAGCAATCAGCCCCAGCATTTT. Amino acids: CAISEFGRSNQPQHF.

The chain uses TRBV5-4 and TRBJ2-2; 11 bases are shared with TRBD1. The germline CDR1 and CDR2 sequences are SGHNT and YYREEE (reference sequence). The CDR3 has 18 residues. The ends lost 4 bases at V and 1 base at J; junction bases unmatched: 9. This CDR3 is CASSPAGTGGRNTGELFF. Here the CDR3 DNA reads TGTGCCAGCAGCCCGGCCGGGACAGGGGGGCGGAACACCGGGGAGCTGTTTTTT.

The chain combines TRBV18 with TRBJ2-5; 9 bases align to TRBD1. Germline V gene data show CDR1 as KGHSH and CDR2 as LQKENI. The CDR3 sequence is 16 residues long. V shed 3 bases, J shed 3 bases, and the junction held 8 bases outside the gene matches. The CDR3 reads CASSPRGQGAKETQYF. The CDR3 nucleotides read TGTGCCAGCTCACCCCGGGGACAGGGAGCCAAAGAGACCCAGTACTTC. Drawing the rest from reference TRBV18 and TRBJ2-5, the complete variable domain is NAGVMQNPRHLVRRRGQEARLRCSPMKGHSHVYWYRQLPEEGLKFMVYLQKENIIDESGMPKERFSAEFPKEGPSILRIQQVVRGDSAAYFCASSPRGQGAKETQYFGPGTRLLVL.

The V and J genes are TRBV24-1 and TRBJ2-1, with 9 nucleotides matching TRBD2. Germline CDR1 reads KGHDR; CDR2 reads SFDVKD. V lost 4 bases, J lost 4 bases, and 7 bases stayed unmatched. This CDR3 region has 16 residues. This CDR3 reads CATSDPTSGLYNEQFF. CDR3 nucleotide sequence: TGTGCCACCAGTGACCCTACTAGCGGGTTATACAATGAGCAGTTCTTC.

The V gene is TRBV6-5, the J gene TRBJ1-6; TRBD1 agrees at 11 bases. V trimming: 6 bases; J trimming: 10 bases; junction bases outside the gene matches: 5. Per germline, CDR1 MNHEY and CDR2 SVGAGI. The CDR3 is 14 residues long. The CDR3, as DNA: TGTGCCAGCAGGGCTGGGACAGGGGGGTCACCCCTCCACTTT. Its translation is CASRAGTGGSPLHF.

As regards this clone: The same CDR3 also results from other DNA sequences found in this sample. V is TRBV9 and J is TRBJ1-3; weak D call: TRBD1 (5 bases). This CDR3 spans 15 amino acids. V lost 0 bases to trimming and J lost 0 bases, with 7 bases between them. The germline V gene encodes CDR1 SGDLS and CDR2 YYNGEE. CDR3 in DNA: TGTGCCAGCAGCGTAGGAACAGGCTCTGGAAACACCATATATTTT. The encoded protein is CASSVGTGSGNTIYF.

The chain couples TRBV18 to TRBJ2-7; D call uncertain. V lost 1 base and J lost 1, with 8 bases in between. CDR1 and CDR2 (germline): KGHSH, LQKENI. The CDR3 is 14 residues long. CDR3 region: CASSPQPGSYEQYV. The CDR3 nucleotides read TGTGCCAGCTCACCACAGCCCGGGTCCTACGAGCAGTACGTC.

The chain has TRBV5-1 and TRBJ2-5, with D possibly matching TRBD1 (5 bases). Germline V gives CDR1 SGHRS, CDR2 YFSETQ. The CDR3 runs to 14 residues. V was clipped by 2 bases and J by 4 bases, with 12 bases between them. CDR3 amino acids: CASSFDSSRETQYF. The CDR3 nucleotides are TGCGCCAGCAGCTTCGACAGTTCCAGAGAGACCCAGTACTTC.

The rearrangement joins TRBV11-2 to TRBJ2-2; 9 bases match TRBD1. Germline CDR1 and CDR2: SGHAT and FQNNGV. J was trimmed by 4 bases and V by 6 bases; bases with no gene match: 18. The length of the CDR3 is 19 residues. CDR3 sequence reads: CASRPGTGRTQSSTGELFF. The CDR3 coding sequence is TGTGCCAGCAGACCCGGGACAGGGAGGACCCAGAGTAGCACCGGGGAGCTGTTTTTT.

This chain connects TRBV3-1 (or the pseudogene TRBV3-2) to TRBJ1-2; a possible D gene is TRBD1 (5 bases). The CDR3 runs 14 residues. CDR1 is LGHDT and CDR2 is YNNKEL in the germline V gene (reference sequence). V was pared by 4 bases and J by 4 bases, with 13 bases between. This CDR3 reads CASSPLGGRYGYTF. The CDR3 nucleotides are TGTGCCAGCAGCCCCTTGGGGGGTCGCTATGGCTACACCTTC.

The chain combines TRBV27 with TRBJ1-1, with D perhaps TRBD1 (5 bases). This CDR3 spans 14 amino acids. Trimming left V 4 bases short and J 1 base short, with 10 bases between. Looked up from germline, CDR1 is MNHEY and CDR2 is SMNVEV (reference sequence). CDR3 bases: TGTGCCAGCAGTTCTCGGACAAAGAACACTGAAGCTTTCTTT. It yields the protein CASSSRTKNTEAFF.

The chain combines TRBV30 with TRBJ1-1, with TRBD1 matching over 8 bases. CDR1 GTSNPN and CDR2 SVGIG come from the germline V gene (reference sequence). This CDR3 is 14 amino acids long. V shed 4 bases, J shed 11 bases, and the junction held 15 bases outside the gene matches. The CDR3 nucleotides are TGTGCCTGGACCGGGACAGGATTAACACTGACGGCTTTCTTT. Protein: CAWTGTGLTLTAFF. The full variable domain, in which reference TRBV30 and TRBJ1-1 provide the parts outside the CDR3, is SQTIHQWPATLVQPVGSPLSLECTVEGTSNPNLYWYRQAAGRGLQLLFYSVGIGQISSEVPQNLSASRPQDRQFILSSKKLLLSDSGFYLCAWTGTGLTLTAFFGQGTRLTVV.

The chain uses TRBV30 and TRBJ2-2; 8 bases agree with TRBD1. V shed 4 bases and J 6 bases; nucleotides not matched to a gene: 4. This CDR3 comprises 13 residues. Germline CDR1 is GTSNPN and CDR2 is SVGIG (reference sequence). CDR3 region: CAWTPTGAGELFF. For the CDR3, the DNA is TGTGCCTGGACCCCGACAGGGGCCGGGGAGCTGTTTTTT.

V usage is TRBV25-1 and J usage is TRBJ1-6, with 7 bases aligning to TRBD1. V dropped 1 base and J dropped 1; count of bases not matched to a gene: 7. Germline lookup yields CDR1 MGHDK and CDR2 SYGVNS. The CDR3 has 18 residues. CDR3 nucleotide sequence: TGTGCCAGCAGTGAATCTCGCGGCAGGGGGTCCTATAATTCACCCCTCCACTTT. It is translated as CASSESRGRGSYNSPLHF.

The chain employs TRBV7-8 and TRBJ1-6, with no clear D. The CDR3 sequence is 14 residues long. Germline V gene data show CDR1 as SGHVS and CDR2 as FQNEAQ. Trimming shortened V by 5 bases and J by 15 bases, and 20 bases separated the two germline ends. The CDR3 region is CASSLSLALRGLHF. The CDR3 nucleotides are TGTGCCAGCAGCCTATCTCTGGCCCTCCGGGGCCTCCACTTT.